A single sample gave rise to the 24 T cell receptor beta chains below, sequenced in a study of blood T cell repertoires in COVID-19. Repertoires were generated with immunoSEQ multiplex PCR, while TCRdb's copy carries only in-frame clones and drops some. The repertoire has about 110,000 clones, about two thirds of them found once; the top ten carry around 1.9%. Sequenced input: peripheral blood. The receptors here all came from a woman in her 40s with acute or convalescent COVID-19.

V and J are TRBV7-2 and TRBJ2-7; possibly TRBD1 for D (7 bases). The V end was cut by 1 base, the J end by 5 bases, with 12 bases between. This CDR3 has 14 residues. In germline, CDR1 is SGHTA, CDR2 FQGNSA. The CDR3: CASSLGRGPHEQYF. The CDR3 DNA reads TGTGCCAGCAGCTTAGGGAGGGGGCCCCACGAGCAGTACTTC.

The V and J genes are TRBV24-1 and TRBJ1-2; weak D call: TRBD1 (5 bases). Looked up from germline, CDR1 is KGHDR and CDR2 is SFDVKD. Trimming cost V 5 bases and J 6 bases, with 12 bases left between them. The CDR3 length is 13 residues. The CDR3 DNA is TGTGCCACCAGTGCCCCCGTAGGGGATGGCTACACCTTC. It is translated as CATSAPVGDGYTF.

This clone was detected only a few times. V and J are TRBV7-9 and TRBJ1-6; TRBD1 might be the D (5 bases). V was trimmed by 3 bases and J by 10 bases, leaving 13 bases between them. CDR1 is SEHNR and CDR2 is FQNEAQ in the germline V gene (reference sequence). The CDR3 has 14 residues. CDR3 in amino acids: CASSFDGGASPLHF. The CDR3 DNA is TGTGCCAGCAGCTTCGACGGTGGGGCCTCACCCCTCCACTTT.

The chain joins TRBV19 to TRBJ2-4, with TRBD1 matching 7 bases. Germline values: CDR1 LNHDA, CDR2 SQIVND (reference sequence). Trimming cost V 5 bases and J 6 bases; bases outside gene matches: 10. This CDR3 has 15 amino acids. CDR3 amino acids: CASSPTGVLGNIQYF. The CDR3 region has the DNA TGTGCCAGTAGTCCCACAGGGGTCCTTGGAAACATTCAGTACTTC.

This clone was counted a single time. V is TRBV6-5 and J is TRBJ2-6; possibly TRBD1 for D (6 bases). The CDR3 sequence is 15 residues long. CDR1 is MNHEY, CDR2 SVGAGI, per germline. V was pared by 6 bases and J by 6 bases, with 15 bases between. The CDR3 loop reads CASRNRVGTANVLTF. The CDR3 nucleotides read TGTGCCAGCAGGAACAGGGTCGGGACGGCCAACGTCCTGACTTTC.

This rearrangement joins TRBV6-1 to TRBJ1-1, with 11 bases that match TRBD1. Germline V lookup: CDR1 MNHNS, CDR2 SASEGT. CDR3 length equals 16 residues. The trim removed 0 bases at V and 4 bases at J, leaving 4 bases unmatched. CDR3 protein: CASSEATGTGGTEAFF. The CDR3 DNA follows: TGTGCCAGCAGTGAAGCAACAGGGACAGGGGGCACTGAAGCTTTCTTT.

The CDR3 is CSVENLMSGYTF. As DNA, the CDR3 is TGCAGCGTTGAAAATCTGATGAGTGGCTACACCTTC. The J gene is TRBJ1-2, the V gene TRBV29-1; D unresolved. The V gene's germline CDR1 is SQVTM and CDR2 ANQGSEA. The CDR3 contains 12 residues. Trimming removed 2 bases from V and 7 bases from J, with 11 bases in between. Complete variable domain (other parts from reference TRBV29-1 and TRBJ1-2): SAVISQKPSRDICQRGTSLTIQCQVDSQVTMMFWYRQQPGQSLTLIATANQGSEATYESGFVIDKFPISRPNLTFSTLTVSNMSPEDSSIYLCSVENLMSGYTFGSGTRLTVV.

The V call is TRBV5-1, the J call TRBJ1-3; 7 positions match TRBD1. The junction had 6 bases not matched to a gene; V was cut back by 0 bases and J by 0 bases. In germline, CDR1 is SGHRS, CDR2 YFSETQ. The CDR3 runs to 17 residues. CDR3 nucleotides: TGCGCCAGCAGCTTGGAAGGGGGCCCTACCTCTGGAAACACCATATATTTT. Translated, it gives CASSLEGGPTSGNTIYF.

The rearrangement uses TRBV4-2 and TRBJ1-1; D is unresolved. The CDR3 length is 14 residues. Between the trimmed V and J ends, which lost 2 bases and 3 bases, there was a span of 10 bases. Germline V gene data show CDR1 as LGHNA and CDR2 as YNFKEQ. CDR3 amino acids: CASSQTRADTEAFF. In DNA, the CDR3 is TGTGCCAGCAGCCAAACCCGAGCGGACACTGAAGCTTTCTTT.

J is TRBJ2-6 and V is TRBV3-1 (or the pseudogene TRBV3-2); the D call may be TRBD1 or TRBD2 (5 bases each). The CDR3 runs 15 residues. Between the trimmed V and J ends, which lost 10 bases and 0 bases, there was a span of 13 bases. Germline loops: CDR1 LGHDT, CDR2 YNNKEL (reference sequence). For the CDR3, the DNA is TGTGCCACCAGGGACGGGAACTCTGGGGCCAACGTCCTGACTTTC. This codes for CATRDGNSGANVLTF.

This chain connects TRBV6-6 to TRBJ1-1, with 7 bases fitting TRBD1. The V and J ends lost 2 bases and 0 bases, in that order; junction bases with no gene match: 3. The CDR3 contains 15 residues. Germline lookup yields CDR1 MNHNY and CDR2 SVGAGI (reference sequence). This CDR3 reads CASSYGGQMNTEAFF. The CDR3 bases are TGTGCCAGCAGTTACGGGGGACAGATGAACACTGAAGCTTTCTTT.

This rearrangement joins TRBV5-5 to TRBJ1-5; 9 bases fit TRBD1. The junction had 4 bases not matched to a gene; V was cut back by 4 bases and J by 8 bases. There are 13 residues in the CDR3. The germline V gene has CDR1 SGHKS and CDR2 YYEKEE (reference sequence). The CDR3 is CASSGTGREPQHF. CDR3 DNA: TGTGCCAGCAGCGGGACAGGGCGGGAGCCCCAGCATTTT.

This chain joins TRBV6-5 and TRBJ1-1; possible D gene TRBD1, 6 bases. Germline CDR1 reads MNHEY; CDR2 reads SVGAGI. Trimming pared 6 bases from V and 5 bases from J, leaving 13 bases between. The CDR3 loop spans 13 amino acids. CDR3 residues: CASRATGRTEAFF. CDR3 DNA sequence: TGTGCCAGCAGGGCTACAGGGCGAACTGAAGCTTTCTTT.

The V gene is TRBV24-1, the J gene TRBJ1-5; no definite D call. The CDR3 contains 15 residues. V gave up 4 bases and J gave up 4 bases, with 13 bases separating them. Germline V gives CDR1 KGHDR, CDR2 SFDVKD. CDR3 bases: TGTGCCACCAGTGACCCTGGACGGGAAAATCAGCCCCAGCATTTT. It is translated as CATSDPGRENQPQHF.

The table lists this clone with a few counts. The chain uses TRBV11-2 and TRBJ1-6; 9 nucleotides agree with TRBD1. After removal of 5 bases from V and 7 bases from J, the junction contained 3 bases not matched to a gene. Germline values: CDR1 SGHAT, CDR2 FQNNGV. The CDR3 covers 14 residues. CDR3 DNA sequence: TGTGCCAGCAGCCGGGGACAGGGAAATTCACCCCTCCACTTT. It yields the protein CASSRGQGNSPLHF.

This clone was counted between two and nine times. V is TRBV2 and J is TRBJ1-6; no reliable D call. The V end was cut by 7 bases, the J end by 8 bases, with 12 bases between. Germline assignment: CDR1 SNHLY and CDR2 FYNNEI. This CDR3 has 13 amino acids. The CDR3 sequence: CASMEGFDSPLHF. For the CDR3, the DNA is TGTGCCAGCATGGAGGGTTTCGATTCACCCCTCCACTTT.

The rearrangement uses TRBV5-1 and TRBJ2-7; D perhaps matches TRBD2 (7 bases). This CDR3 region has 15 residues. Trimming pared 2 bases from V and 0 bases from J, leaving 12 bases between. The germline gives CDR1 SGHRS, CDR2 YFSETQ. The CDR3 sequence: CASSLGGTNSYEQYF. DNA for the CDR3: TGCGCCAGCAGCTTAGGGGGGACTAACTCCTACGAGCAGTACTTC.

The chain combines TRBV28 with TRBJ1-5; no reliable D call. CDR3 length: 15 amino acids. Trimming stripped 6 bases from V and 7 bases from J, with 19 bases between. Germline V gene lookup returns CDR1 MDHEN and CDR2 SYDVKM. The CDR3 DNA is TGTGCCAGCAGCTCAGAGAGTGAGGGTTTACAGCCCCAGCATTTT. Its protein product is CASSSESEGLQPQHF.

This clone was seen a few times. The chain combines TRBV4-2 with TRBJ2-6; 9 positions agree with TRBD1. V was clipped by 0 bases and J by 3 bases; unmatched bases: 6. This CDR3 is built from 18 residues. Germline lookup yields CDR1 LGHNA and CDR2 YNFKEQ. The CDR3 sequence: CASSQDGTGTRGANVLTF. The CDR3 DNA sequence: TGTGCCAGCAGCCAAGATGGGACAGGGACTCGTGGGGCCAACGTCCTGACTTTC.

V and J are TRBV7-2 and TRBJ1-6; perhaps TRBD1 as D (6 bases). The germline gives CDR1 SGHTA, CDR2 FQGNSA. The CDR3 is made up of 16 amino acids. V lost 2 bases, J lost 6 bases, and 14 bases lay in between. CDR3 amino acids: CASSLFARGGNSPLHF. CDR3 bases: TGTGCCAGCAGCTTATTTGCCAGGGGTGGTAATTCACCCCTCCACTTT.

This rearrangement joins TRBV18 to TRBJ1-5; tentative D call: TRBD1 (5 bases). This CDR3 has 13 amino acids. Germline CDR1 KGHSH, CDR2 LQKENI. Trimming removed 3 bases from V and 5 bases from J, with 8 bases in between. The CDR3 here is CASSPAGDQPQHF. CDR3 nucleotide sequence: TGTGCCAGCTCACCGGCGGGGGATCAGCCCCAGCATTTT.

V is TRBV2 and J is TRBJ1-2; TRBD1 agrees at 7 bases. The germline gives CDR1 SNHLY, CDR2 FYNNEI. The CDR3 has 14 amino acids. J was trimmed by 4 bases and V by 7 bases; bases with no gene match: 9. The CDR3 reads CASIGDSAGYGYTF. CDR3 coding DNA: TGTGCCAGCATTGGGGACAGCGCTGGCTATGGCTACACCTTC.

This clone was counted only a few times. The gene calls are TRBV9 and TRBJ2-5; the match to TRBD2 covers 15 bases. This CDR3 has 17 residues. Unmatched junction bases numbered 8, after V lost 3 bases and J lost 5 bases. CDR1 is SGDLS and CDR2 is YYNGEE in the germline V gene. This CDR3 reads CASSEGLAGGRGETQYF. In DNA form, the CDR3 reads TGTGCCAGCAGCGAGGGACTAGCGGGGGGCCGGGGGGAGACCCAGTACTTC.

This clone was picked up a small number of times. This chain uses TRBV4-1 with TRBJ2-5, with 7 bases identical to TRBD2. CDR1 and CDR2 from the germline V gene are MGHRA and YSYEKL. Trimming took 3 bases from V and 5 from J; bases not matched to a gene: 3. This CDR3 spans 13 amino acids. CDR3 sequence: CASSQAGVETQYF. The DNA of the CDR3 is TGCGCCAGCAGCCAGGCGGGGGTGGAGACCCAGTACTTC.